Below, 27 T cell receptor beta chains from the same sample are listed, as sequenced in a study of blood T cell repertoires in COVID-19. Repertoires were generated with immunoSEQ multiplex PCR, while TCRdb's copy carries only in-frame clones and drops some. The table includes approximately 300,000 clones, around 88% detected once. The sample taken for sequencing was peripheral blood. The receptors come from a woman between 50 and 59 years old with acute or convalescent COVID-19.

This clone was picked up a small number of times. The J gene is TRBJ2-7, the V gene TRBV21-1; TRBD2 was called by the table and not checked on the DNA. TRBV21-1 is tagged as a pseudogene. The CDR3 loop spans 14 amino acids. The CDR3: CASSKRPLAGEQYF. CDR3 nucleotide sequence: TGTGCCAGCAGCAAAAGGCCCCTGGCGGGTGAGCAGTACTTC.

This chain connects TRBV28 to TRBJ2-1; 8 bases line up with TRBD2. V shed 8 bases, J shed 2 bases, and the junction held 8 bases outside the gene matches. Germline V CDR1 and CDR2: MDHEN, SYDVKM. CDR3 size: 15 residues. As DNA, the CDR3 is TGTGCCAGCCGGCCTAGCGGGTACACCTACAATGAGCAGTTCTTC. Its protein product is CASRPSGYTYNEQFF.

The chain carries TRBV6-5 and TRBJ2-7; 9 nucleotides align to TRBD2. V shed 4 bases and J 6 bases; nucleotides not matched to a gene: 7. Germline lookup yields CDR1 MNHEY and CDR2 SVGAGI. The CDR3 sequence is 14 residues long. In nucleotides, the CDR3 is TGTGCCAGCAGTTCTCGGCGGGAGGGTCGCGAGCAGTACTTC. Protein product: CASSSRREGREQYF.

Written as DNA, the CDR3 is TGTGCCACCAGCAGAGAGGAGGGGACCGGGGGCTACACCTTC. It translates to CATSREEGTGGYTF. The chain joins TRBV15 to TRBJ1-2; a possible D gene is TRBD1 (5 bases). CDR1 and CDR2 (germline): LNHNV, YYDKDF (reference sequence). CDR3 length: 14 amino acids. V dropped 0 bases and J dropped 8 bases, with 13 bases sitting between them.

This clone was counted a single time. CDR3 coding DNA: TGTGCCAGCAGTTTACGGGCAGGGAACGGCTACACCTTC. Encoded protein: CASSLRAGNGYTF. This chain joins TRBV27 and TRBJ1-2; D is possibly TRBD1 (5 bases). Germline V gene lookup returns CDR1 MNHEY and CDR2 SMNVEV (reference sequence). V was trimmed by 2 bases and J by 8 bases, leaving 12 bases between them. The length of the CDR3 is 13 residues.

This clone was seen only a few times. The genes are TRBV12-3 or TRBV12-4 and TRBJ1-5, with a weak D call TRBD1 (5 bases). Trimming took off 4 bases at V and 11 bases at J, with 12 bases between the two ends. The CDR3 covers 12 residues. The CDR3 reads CASSSTVRAQHF. The DNA for the CDR3 is TGTGCCAGCAGTTCCACGGTCAGGGCCCAGCATTTT.

The chain combines TRBV5-6 with TRBJ2-3; the D is unclear. Trimming stripped 4 bases from V and 6 bases from J, with 6 bases between. There are 11 residues in the CDR3. Germline values: CDR1 SGHDT, CDR2 YYEEEE. CDR3 nucleotides: TGTGCCAGCAGCCTCGTGGATACGCAGTATTTT. It specifies CASSLVDTQYF.

This CDR3 reads CASSLYRGIDIQYF. The DNA of the CDR3 is TGTGCCAGCAGCTTATATAGAGGGATAGACATTCAGTACTTC. The V gene is TRBV7-2, the J gene TRBJ2-4; TRBD2 might be the D (5 bases). Germline values: CDR1 SGHTA, CDR2 FQGNSA. The CDR3 loop spans 14 amino acids. V was pared by 2 bases and J by 8 bases, with 13 bases between.

This chain links TRBV19 with TRBJ1-4; TRBD1 might be the D (5 bases). With 4 bases removed from V and 2 bases from J, the gap between germline ends came to 11 bases. The CDR3 is 15 residues long. From germline, CDR1 is LNHDA and CDR2 SQIVND (reference sequence). The DNA for the CDR3 is TGTGCCAGTAGTAACCCCCGGGGGACTAATGAAAAACTGTTTTTT. Protein: CASSNPRGTNEKLFF.

The rearrangement uses TRBV30 and TRBJ2-3; 13 nucleotides match TRBD2. The ends lost 8 bases at V and 1 base at J; junction bases unmatched: 3. The CDR3 runs to 14 residues. Germline values: CDR1 GTSNPN, CDR2 SVGIG (reference sequence). The CDR3 region has the DNA TGTGCCCGCGGACTAGCGGGGGGCACAGATACGCAGTATTTT. Protein product: CARGLAGGTDTQYF.

The genes are TRBV2 and TRBJ2-1; 8 bases line up with TRBD2. The V gene's germline CDR1 is SNHLY and CDR2 FYNNEI. V lost 1 base, J lost 5 bases, and 7 bases stayed unmatched. The CDR3 runs 16 residues. The CDR3 nucleotides are TGTGCCAGCAGTGAAGGGGTAGCGGGGATTGACAATGAGCAGTTCTTC. Amino acid sequence: CASSEGVAGIDNEQFF.

V is TRBV5-6 and J is TRBJ2-7, with 7 bases identical to TRBD1. Germline assignment: CDR1 SGHDT and CDR2 YYEEEE. The CDR3 length is 15 residues. Trimming at V came to 2 bases and at J to 5 bases, leaving 10 bases not matched to a gene. The CDR3 is CASSLPAGGHDEQYF. DNA of the CDR3: TGTGCCAGCAGCTTACCGGCAGGGGGTCACGACGAGCAGTACTTC. Full variable domain (remainder filled in from reference TRBV5-6 and TRBJ2-7): DAGVTQSPTHLIKTRGQQVTLRCSPKSGHDTVSWYQQALGQGPQFIFQYYEEEERQRGNFPDRFSGHQFPNYSSELNVNALLLGDSALYLCASSLPAGGHDEQYFGPGTRLTVT.

This clone was observed a single time. This chain uses TRBV19 with TRBJ1-3; D possibly corresponds to TRBD1 (6 bases). This CDR3 contains 14 residues. Trimming took off 4 bases at V and 4 bases at J, with 11 bases between the two ends. CDR1 and CDR2 (germline): LNHDA, SQIVND (reference sequence). Written as DNA, the CDR3 is TGTGCCAGTAGTACACTCGACAGGGGAAACACCATATATTTT. This codes for CASSTLDRGNTIYF.

J is TRBJ2-3 and V is TRBV13, with D perhaps TRBD2 (6 bases). Germline V gene sequence: CDR1 PRHDT, CDR2 FYEKMQ (reference sequence). Trimming removed 1 base at V and 2 bases at J, with 10 bases between. This CDR3 spans 15 amino acids. The CDR3 nucleotides read TGTGCCAGCAGCTTAGATACGGGGGTCACAGATACGCAGTATTTT. Translated: CASSLDTGVTDTQYF.

The rearrangement joins TRBV19 to TRBJ1-5, with D possibly TRBD1 on 5 matching bases. Trimming removed 1 base from V and 4 bases from J, with 11 bases in between. The CDR3 has 15 residues. Germline CDR1 is LNHDA and CDR2 is SQIVND (reference sequence). CDR3 loop: CASSIGGTENQPQHF. CDR3 nucleotides: TGTGCCAGTAGTATAGGTGGGACTGAGAATCAGCCCCAGCATTTT. Full variable domain (outside the CDR3, taken from reference TRBV19 and TRBJ1-5): DGGITQSPKYLFRKEGQNVTLSCEQNLNHDAMYWYRQDPGQGLRLIYYSQIVNDFQKGDIAEGYSVSREKKESFPLTVTSAQKNPTAFYLCASSIGGTENQPQHFGDGTRLSIL.

The V gene is TRBV19, the J gene TRBJ2-1; 11 positions agree with TRBD2. With 2 bases clipped from V and 6 bases from J, the junction kept 3 bases outside the gene matches. CDR1 and CDR2 (germline): LNHDA, SQIVND (reference sequence). This CDR3 comprises 15 residues. Here the CDR3 DNA reads TGTGCCAGTAGTATAATCACTAGCGGGGGCAATGAGCAGTTCTTC. Translated, it gives CASSIITSGGNEQFF.

The chain carries TRBV5-5 and TRBJ2-5, with no clear D. The CDR3 runs 12 residues. V was trimmed by 0 bases and J by 5 bases, leaving 5 bases between them. Looked up from germline, CDR1 is SGHKS and CDR2 is YYEKEE (reference sequence). CDR3 sequence: CASSLVSETQYF. DNA of the CDR3: TGTGCCAGCAGCTTGGTTAGCGAGACCCAGTACTTC.

This chain uses TRBV29-1 with TRBJ1-2, with 7 positions matching TRBD1. The CDR3 length is 13 residues. V shed 6 bases, J shed 3 bases, and the junction held 7 bases outside the gene matches. Germline V gene lookup returns CDR1 SQVTM and CDR2 ANQGSEA. CDR3 protein: CSVSRDRDYGYTF. CDR3 DNA sequence: TGCAGCGTAAGCCGAGACAGGGACTATGGCTACACCTTC.

The rearrangement uses TRBV5-1 and TRBJ2-7; D gene ambiguous. Trimming cost V 5 bases and J 3 bases, with 12 bases left between them. Per the germline V gene, CDR1 is SGHRS and CDR2 is YFSETQ. The CDR3 contains 13 residues. The CDR3 here is CASRTGRDYEQYF. The CDR3 DNA is TGCGCCAGCAGGACGGGTCGCGACTACGAGCAGTACTTC.

The rearrangement links TRBV5-4 to TRBJ2-3; a possible D gene is TRBD1 (5 bases). The germline gives CDR1 SGHNT, CDR2 YYREEE (reference sequence). This CDR3 comprises 14 residues. V was shortened by 4 bases and J by 2 bases, with 11 bases between the two germline ends. The chain's CDR3 is CASSDDSPTDTQYF. CDR3 bases: TGTGCCAGCAGCGATGACAGCCCCACAGATACGCAGTATTTT.

Comment on this clone: Other DNA sequences within the sample encode an identical CDR3. CDR3 in DNA: TGCGCCAGCAGCTCGGGACTAGCGGGCGGCACAGATACGCAGTATTTT. This translates into CASSSGLAGGTDTQYF. The chain has TRBV5-1 and TRBJ2-3, with 12 bases matching TRBD2. The CDR3 runs to 16 residues. The germline V gene has CDR1 SGHRS and CDR2 YFSETQ. V lost 3 bases, J lost 1 base, and 3 bases stayed unmatched.

The chain is built from TRBV5-4 and TRBJ1-2; D might be TRBD1 (5 bases). Germline V gene data show CDR1 as SGHNT and CDR2 as YYREEE (reference sequence). The CDR3 contains 13 residues. Trimming took off 4 bases at V and 6 bases at J, with 13 bases between the two ends. The CDR3 sequence: CASSHRGFDGYTF. CDR3 bases: TGTGCCAGCAGCCACCGGGGGTTTGATGGCTACACCTTC.

The chain uses TRBV7-8 and TRBJ2-3, with D unresolved. V was shortened by 5 bases and J by 7 bases, with 7 bases between the two germline ends. This CDR3 is built from 11 residues. CDR1 and CDR2 (germline): SGHVS, FQNEAQ. CDR3 coding DNA: TGTGCCAGCAGCCAACAATATACGCAGTATTTT. Translation gives CASSQQYTQYF.

This chain links TRBV19 with TRBJ1-5; D is possibly TRBD1 (5 bases). Germline CDR1 and CDR2: LNHDA and SQIVND (reference sequence). The CDR3 covers 15 residues. V dropped 5 bases and J dropped 4 bases, with 15 bases sitting between them. The CDR3 loop reads CASSGAGLGNQPQHF. The DNA for the CDR3 is TGTGCCAGTAGTGGGGCGGGGTTAGGAAATCAGCCCCAGCATTTT.

The CDR3 spells CATAPGYNQPQHF. The CDR3 DNA is TGTGCCACCGCTCCGGGTTACAATCAGCCCCAGCATTTT. The V and J genes are TRBV7-7 and TRBJ1-5; D unclear. The V gene's germline CDR1 is SSHAT and CDR2 FNYEAQ (reference sequence). The CDR3 is 13 residues long. V lost 10 bases and J lost 3, with 13 bases in between.

This rearrangement joins TRBV7-2 to TRBJ1-1; D uncertain. The CDR3 contains 14 residues. Germline V gene sequence: CDR1 SGHTA, CDR2 FQGNSA. V was trimmed by 3 bases and J by 3 bases, leaving 11 bases between them. Here the CDR3 reads CASSFAGQDTEAFF. CDR3 sequence (DNA): TGTGCCAGCAGCTTCGCGGGCCAAGACACTGAAGCTTTCTTT.

The V call is TRBV16, the J call TRBJ1-5; no firm D call. The germline gives CDR1 KGHSY, CDR2 FQNENV. The V gene lost 2 bases and the J gene lost 1 base, with 9 bases spanning the gap. CDR3 length: 15 residues. The CDR3 protein is CASSQPDGSNQPQHF. The CDR3, as DNA: TGTGCCAGCAGCCAACCCGACGGGAGCAATCAGCCCCAGCATTTT.